This record concerns one T cell receptor (beta chain) sequence. Its specificity is unknown. TCRdb ran MiXCR on the 5' RACE reads and lists one entry per CDR3 protein. The table lists about 530,000 distinct CDR3 sequences, over 12% of them singletons, with nearly 0.45% in the top ten. CDR1 and CDR2 from the germline V gene are LNHNV and YYDKDF (reference sequence). The CDR3 is 15 amino acids. V gave up 2 bases and J gave up 4 bases, with 14 bases separating them. This sample was taken from a study of identical twins. Study-wide points: One should note that invariant MAIT and iNKT cells could partly confound zero-insertion analyses. Twins' excess sharing was less marked for out-of-frame beta sequences.

The donor group consisted entirely of healthy Caucasians. The same data also went into a second study, on yellow fever vaccine responses in identical twins.

Specimen: CD4+ T cells sorted from blood. The source of this sequence is a woman younger than 35 in good health. The chain employs TRBV15 and TRBJ1-2, with D possibly TRBD1 on 5 matching bases. The chain's CDR3 is CATSRLAGQRYGYTF. The CDR3 DNA sequence: TGTGCCACCAGCAGATTGGCAGGGCAGCGCTATGGCTACACCTTC.